The 17 T cell receptor beta chains below were found in one sample sequenced in a study of T cell repertoires in cytomegalovirus infection. Using its own MiXCR run on the reads, TCRdb lists one record per CDR3 protein. Here the sample spans about 300,000 distinct CDR3 sequences, about 9.1% being singletons. Sequencing was done on a sample of PBMCs. These receptors all come from a human donor in good health (CMV status not recorded). Some clones in this sample may be carry-over from other donors' samples.

The chain carries TRBV29-1 and TRBJ2-7, with a possible D match to TRBD2 (5 bases). This CDR3 is built from 10 residues. V was cut by 4 bases and J by 6 bases, with 7 bases left in between. The germline CDR1 and CDR2 sequences are SQVTM and ANQGSEA. DNA for the CDR3: TGCAGCGTTGGCGGGTCCGAGCAGTACTTC. Residues: CSVGGSEQYF.

This clonotype occurred many times. This sequence joins TRBV29-1 and TRBJ2-1; no firm D call. Trimming removed 4 bases from V and 5 bases from J, with 3 bases in between. From germline, CDR1 is SQVTM and CDR2 ANQGSEA. CDR3 length: 10 amino acids. The CDR3 sequence: CSVANNEQFF. DNA for the CDR3: TGCAGCGTTGCAAACAATGAGCAGTTCTTC.

This clonotype appeared many times. The chain uses TRBV7-8 and TRBJ2-1, with TRBD2 matching over 7 bases. Per germline, CDR1 SGHVS and CDR2 FQNEAQ. The CDR3 is 16 residues long. J lost 8 bases, V lost 1 base, and 11 bases had no gene match. This CDR3 is CASSLVRGGAFYEQFF. The CDR3 DNA follows: TGTGCCAGCAGCTTAGTGCGCGGGGGAGCCTTTTATGAGCAGTTCTTC. The whole variable domain, filled in from reference TRBV7-8 and TRBJ2-1, reads GAGVSQSPRYKVAKRGQDVALRCDPISGHVSLFWYQQALGQGPEFLTYFQNEAQLDKSGLPSDRFFAERPEGSVSTLKIQRTQQEDSAVYLCASSLVRGGAFYEQFFGPGTRLTVL.

In its sample, this clonotype was seen many times. The chain carries TRBV20-1 and TRBJ1-5; D not certain. The CDR3 loop spans 15 amino acids. Germline V gene sequence: CDR1 DFQATT, CDR2 SNEGSKA (reference sequence). V lost 3 bases, J lost 0 bases, and 12 bases lay in between. CDR3 DNA: TGCAGTGCTAGCCGGTCGCGGTATAGCAATCAGCCCCAGCATTTT. It translates to CSASRSRYSNQPQHF.

This clonotype was counted at least ten times. The V and J genes are TRBV7-8 and TRBJ2-3; D not certain. This CDR3 has 14 amino acids. CDR1 is SGHVS, CDR2 FQNEAQ, per germline. V was trimmed by 1 base and J by 8 bases, leaving 13 bases between them. This CDR3 reads CASSLEVLGGTQYF. Written as DNA, the CDR3 is TGTGCCAGCAGCTTAGAGGTGTTAGGCGGTACGCAGTATTTT. Drawing the rest from reference TRBV7-8 and TRBJ2-3, the complete variable domain is GAGVSQSPRYKVAKRGQDVALRCDPISGHVSLFWYQQALGQGPEFLTYFQNEAQLDKSGLPSDRFFAERPEGSVSTLKIQRTQQEDSAVYLCASSLEVLGGTQYFGPGTRLTVL.

This clonotype appeared many times. The gene calls are TRBV4-1 and TRBJ1-2; maybe TRBD1 (6 bases). CDR3 size: 15 residues. CDR1 is MGHRA, CDR2 YSYEKL, per germline. V was trimmed by 1 base and J by 7 bases, leaving 16 bases between them. The chain's CDR3 is CASSQGGLGGGGYTF. The CDR3 nucleotides read TGCGCCAGCAGCCAAGGAGGCTTGGGGGGCGGTGGCTACACCTTC.

As concerns this clonotype: A much larger clone differs by one base, so this may be a read error. The V and J genes are TRBV20-1 and TRBJ2-1; 10 bases are a match to TRBD2. The J call may be in error: the DNA end matches TRBJ2-7 better. From germline, CDR1 is DFQATT and CDR2 SNEGSKA (reference sequence). The length of the CDR3 is 13 residues. CDR3 loop: CSARGLAGDEQYF. CDR3 in DNA: TGCAGTGCTAGAGGGCTAGCGGGGGATGAGCAGTACTTC.

This clonotype was observed at least ten times. For the CDR3, the DNA is TGTGCCAGCAGTCCAATCCGGGGGACGGGGGCAGATACGCAGTATTTT. Translation gives CASSPIRGTGADTQYF. The rearrangement links TRBV6-1 to TRBJ2-3, with TRBD2 as a possible D gene (6 bases). The germline V and J ends were trimmed by 5 bases and 4 bases, with 19 bases remaining between them. CDR1 and CDR2 (germline): MNHNS, SASEGT. The CDR3 length is 16 residues.

This clonotype has a count of ten or more. V is TRBV29-1 and J is TRBJ2-2, with D hard to call. V was trimmed by 6 bases and J by 2 bases, leaving 16 bases between them. The CDR3 is 15 residues long. Germline CDR1 SQVTM, CDR2 ANQGSEA. The CDR3 coding sequence is TGCAGCGTCAAAGCCGTCAGCACTAACACCGGGGAGCTGTTTTTT. This codes for CSVKAVSTNTGELFF.

The rearrangement joins TRBV18 to TRBJ1-4, with D uncertain. This CDR3 spans 14 amino acids. The germline V and J ends were trimmed by 2 bases and 7 bases, with 11 bases remaining between them. Germline V gene data show CDR1 as KGHSH and CDR2 as LQKENI. This CDR3 is CASSPAGFREKLFF. CDR3 DNA sequence: TGTGCCAGCTCACCAGCGGGGTTTCGTGAAAAACTGTTTTTT.

The chain uses TRBV20-1 and TRBJ2-1, with 8 bases matching TRBD2. Germline V gives CDR1 DFQATT, CDR2 SNEGSKA (reference sequence). The CDR3 is 12 amino acids. V gave up 6 bases and J gave up 9 bases; unmatched junction bases: 7. CDR3 DNA sequence: TGCAGTGCCCCTCCGGCGGGGGGTGAGCAGTTCTTC. Translated, it gives CSAPPAGGEQFF.

This clonotype was detected a few times. The V call is TRBV25-1, the J call TRBJ2-1; 8 bases map to TRBD2. Per germline, CDR1 MGHDK and CDR2 SYGVNS. Trimming cost V 2 bases and J 7 bases; bases outside gene matches: 4. The CDR3 runs to 14 residues. CDR3 protein: CASSESGGWNEQFF. The DNA of the CDR3 is TGTGCCAGCAGTGAAAGCGGGGGTTGGAATGAGCAGTTCTTC.

There are many counts of this clonotype. V usage is TRBV7-2 and J usage is TRBJ2-7, with TRBD2 as a possible D gene (5 bases). The germline V gene has CDR1 SGHTA and CDR2 FQGNSA. This CDR3 has 14 residues. Trimming took off 1 base at V and 8 bases at J, with 15 bases between the two ends. For the CDR3, the DNA is TGTGCCAGCAGCTTAGGAGGGCCTAGAGCTAAGCAGTACGTC. It is translated as CASSLGGPRAKQYV.

This clonotype was seen repeatedly, ten times or more. V usage is TRBV7-2 and J usage is TRBJ2-3; 8 nucleotides line up with TRBD1. V shed 4 bases and J 10 bases; nucleotides not matched to a gene: 10. Germline V gene data show CDR1 as SGHTA and CDR2 as FQGNSA. CDR3 length equals 14 residues. CDR3 nucleotide sequence: TGTGCCAGCAGCTACGGACAGGGAGGCGGTGCGCAGTATTTT. Translated, it gives CASSYGQGGGAQYF.

This clonotype was counted at least ten times. The chain combines TRBV20-1 with TRBJ2-2; D is uncertain. This CDR3 is 14 amino acids long. V dropped 6 bases and J dropped 6 bases, with 17 bases sitting between them. Per germline, CDR1 DFQATT and CDR2 SNEGSKA (reference sequence). In DNA form, the CDR3 reads TGCAGTGCCTCCGACACATCGGGCGCCGGGGAGCTGTTTTTT. Amino acid sequence: CSASDTSGAGELFF.

This clonotype has just a few counts. The chain has TRBV10-3 and TRBJ2-1; weak D call: TRBD2 (6 bases). Trimming removed 3 bases at V and 5 bases at J, with 23 bases between. Germline CDR1 ENHRY, CDR2 SYGVKD. The CDR3 totals 18 residues. The CDR3 DNA reads as TGTGCCATCAGTGATTTCTTCCCTGGAGGGGCCTATGACAATGAGCAGTTCTTC. As protein: CAISDFFPGGAYDNEQFF.

This clonotype was seen only a few times. The V call is TRBV3-1, the J call TRBJ1-2; the D gene is possibly TRBD1 (6 bases). Germline V gene lookup returns CDR1 LGHDT and CDR2 YNNKEL (reference sequence). The CDR3 has 15 amino acids. V lost 6 bases, J lost 4 bases, and 18 bases lay in between. The CDR3: CASRNSGGRLYGYTF. The CDR3 bases are TGTGCCAGCAGAAATAGCGGGGGGCGGCTCTATGGCTACACCTTC.